This T cell receptor beta chain stems from a study of shared clonotypes between healthy human individuals. Genomic DNA of every subset was divided equally among multiple immunoSEQ plates. Bulk PBMC genomic DNA spanned ten immunoSEQ deep plates. As handled by the study authors: Junction-only immunoSEQ sequences carried no quality scores, so filtering differed. Assay: immunoSEQ multiplex PCR; the TCRdb copy retains only in-frame clones and omits some. V, J and clone size were drawn from that table, and D and trimming were deduced from the DNA. This sample carries some 490,000 clones, over 75% of them seen once, and the ten largest clones take more than 9.5%. The CDR3 is 13 residues long. The germline V gene has CDR1 SGHAT and CDR2 FQDESV (reference sequence). Trimming took 1 base from V and 5 from J, leaving 8 bases between them.

This chain uses TRBV11-1 with TRBJ2-5; no clear D gene. Sequenced: PBMCs. The TCR comes from a woman in her forties in good health. Some clones in this sample may be carry-over from other donors' samples. The CDR3: CASSLEHRETQYF. For the CDR3, the DNA is TGTGCCAGCAGCTTAGAGCACCGGGAGACCCAGTACTTC. The full variable domain, rest sourced from reference TRBV11-1 and TRBJ2-5, is EAEVAQSPRYKITEKSQAVAFWCDPISGHATLYWYRQILGQGPELLVQFQDESVVDDSQLPKDRFSAERLKGVDSTLKIQPAELGDSAMYLCASSLEHRETQYFGPGTRLLVL.